Each of the 7 T cell receptor beta chains below was sequenced from the same sample in a study of T cells after yellow fever vaccination. One entry per CDR3 protein results from TCRdb running MiXCR on the 5' RACE reads. The sample includes approximately 120,000 distinct CDR3 sequences, about 16% of them seen just once. The sequencing here drew on CD8+ T cells sorted from PBMCs, taken 5 days after the yellow fever booster vaccination. The receptors originated from a man aged 18 to 29 who received the YFV17D yellow fever vaccine.

The chain has TRBV23-1 and TRBJ2-5, with D perhaps TRBD1 or TRBD2 (7 bases each). TRBV23-1 is assigned to the ORF class and has an uncertain function. The CDR3 has 15 amino acids. Trimming removed 4 bases from V and 5 bases from J, with 17 bases in between. The CDR3 DNA reads TGCGCCAGCAGTCGGAGCCACAGGGGAGGGGAGACCCAGTACTTC. Translating gives CASSRSHRGGETQYF.

This rearrangement joins TRBV6-2 or TRBV6-3 to TRBJ2-7; 7 nucleotides line up with TRBD2. In germline, CDR1 is MNHEY, CDR2 SVGEGT. With 7 bases clipped from V and 5 bases from J, the junction kept 11 bases outside the gene matches. The CDR3 consists of 14 residues. CDR3 amino acids: CASTNWSGGDEQYF. CDR3 DNA: TGTGCCAGCACCAACTGGTCGGGGGGAGACGAGCAGTACTTC.

V gene TRBV10-3 combines with J gene TRBJ2-7, with D perhaps given as TRBD1 or TRBD2 (5 bases each). The CDR3 has 13 residues. The germline V gene encodes CDR1 ENHRY and CDR2 SYGVKD. Trimming stripped 8 bases from V and 3 bases from J, with 14 bases between. In nucleotides, the CDR3 is TGTGCCATCGGGGCCTCCGGGAACTACGAGCAGTACTTC. This sequence encodes CAIGASGNYEQYF.

This clonotype was picked up a small number of times. The gene calls are TRBV4-3 and TRBJ2-5, with a weak D call TRBD2 (6 bases). The length of the CDR3 is 13 residues. V was clipped by 4 bases and J by 4 bases, with 10 bases between them. Looked up from germline, CDR1 is LGHNA and CDR2 is YSLEER. The CDR3 is CASSRWRGETQYF. DNA of the CDR3: TGCGCCAGCAGCCGATGGAGGGGAGAGACCCAGTACTTC.

In this sample, this clonotype turned up a few times. The V gene is TRBV6-1, the J gene TRBJ1-5, with TRBD1 identical over 7 bases. The V and J ends lost 7 bases and 5 bases, in that order; junction bases with no gene match: 11. The length of the CDR3 is 15 residues. Per germline, CDR1 MNHNS and CDR2 SASEGT. CDR3 region: CASILRDSLHQPQHF. DNA of the CDR3: TGTGCCAGCATCCTCCGGGACAGTTTACATCAGCCCCAGCATTTT.

V gene TRBV12-3 or TRBV12-4 combines with J gene TRBJ2-2, with D possibly being TRBD1 (5 bases). The V and J ends lost 5 bases and 4 bases respectively, with 14 bases between them. The CDR3 sequence is 15 residues long. Written as DNA, the CDR3 is TGTGCCAGCAGTCCCGCCGACAGTGGCACCGGGGAGCTGTTTTTT. Its protein product is CASSPADSGTGELFF.

This clonotype was found many times. The gene calls are TRBV12-3 or TRBV12-4 and TRBJ1-5; 8 bases align to TRBD1. Trimming at V came to 4 bases and at J to 8 bases, leaving 13 bases not matched to a gene. The CDR3 consists of 16 residues. CDR3 nucleotides: TGTGCCAGCAGTTGGGACAGGAGGAGGGGAATAGAGCCCCAGCATTTT. This sequence encodes CASSWDRRRGIEPQHF.